These T cell receptor beta chains were read from a single sample in a study of blood T cell repertoires in COVID-19. This table comes from immunoSEQ multiplex PCR, and its TCRdb copy is limited to in-frame clones, with some not included. The profile shows some 300,000 clones, approximately 91% of them singletons. The specimen was PBMCs or T cells enriched from blood (not recorded which). The receptors were sampled from a woman aged 25 to 39 who had recovered from COVID-19. CDR3s include the opening cysteine and the closing phenylalanine or tryptophan. D genes are given only for firm matches. Clone size is given for some rows only: seen once, a few or many times, or a class if the clone is expanded.

j_call: TRBJ1-1; d_call: .; clone_size: .; v_call: TRBV29-1; cdr3_aa: CSVRGITGNSEAFF; cdr3_nt: TGCAGCGTGAGGGGAATAACAGGGAACAGTGAAGCTTTCTTT
j_call: TRBJ1-1; d_call: .; clone_size: .; v_call: TRBV28; cdr3_aa: CASTQVNEAFF; cdr3_nt: TGTGCCAGCACACAGGTAAATGAAGCTTTCTTT
j_call: TRBJ2-7; d_call: TRBD1; clone_size: .; v_call: TRBV18; cdr3_aa: CASSPSGGDYEQYF; cdr3_nt: TGTGCCAGCTCACCATCAGGGGGAGACTACGAGCAGTACTTC
j_call: TRBJ2-2; d_call: .; clone_size: once; v_call: TRBV7-8; cdr3_aa: CASSHWGANTGELFF; cdr3_nt: TGTGCCAGCAGCCACTGGGGGGCGAACACCGGGGAGCTGTTTTTT
j_call: TRBJ1-2; d_call: .; clone_size: .; v_call: TRBV12-3/TRBV12-4; cdr3_aa: CASGFRRTIGYTF; cdr3_nt: TGTGCCAGCGGGTTCCGAAGGACTATCGGCTACACCTTC
j_call: TRBJ2-2; d_call: .; clone_size: once; v_call: TRBV7-3; cdr3_aa: CASSLAQVNTGELFF; cdr3_nt: TGTGCCAGCAGCTTAGCACAGGTCAACACCGGGGAGCTGTTTTTT
j_call: TRBJ2-1; d_call: .; clone_size: .; v_call: TRBV9; cdr3_aa: CASSQKWTGTNEQFF; cdr3_nt: TGTGCCAGCAGCCAAAAATGGACCGGGACTAATGAGCAGTTCTTC
j_call: TRBJ2-7; d_call: .; clone_size: .; v_call: TRBV7-9; cdr3_aa: CASSPGEQYF; cdr3_nt: TGTGCCAGCAGCCCAGGGGAGCAGTACTTC
j_call: TRBJ2-1; d_call: TRBD2; clone_size: .; v_call: TRBV30; cdr3_aa: CASDPPSGGYNEQFF; cdr3_nt: TGTGCCTCGGACCCGCCTAGCGGGGGGTACAATGAGCAGTTCTTC
j_call: TRBJ1-2; d_call: .; clone_size: .; v_call: TRBV4-1; cdr3_aa: CASSQGTPDTSGNTF; cdr3_nt: TGCGCCAGCAGCCAAGGTACTCCCGACACAAGTGGCAACACCTTC
j_call: TRBJ1-2; d_call: .; clone_size: .; v_call: TRBV18; cdr3_aa: CASSLDTYGYTF; cdr3_nt: TGTGCCAGCTCACTAGACACCTATGGCTACACCTTC
j_call: TRBJ1-1; d_call: .; clone_size: .; v_call: TRBV15; cdr3_aa: CATSRVVTSGGFF; cdr3_nt: TGTGCCACCAGCAGAGTGGTAACATCGGGAGGTTTCTTT
j_call: TRBJ1-2; d_call: .; clone_size: .; v_call: TRBV12-3/TRBV12-4; cdr3_aa: CASSLQLSYGYTF; cdr3_nt: TGTGCCAGCAGTCTACAGTTATCCTATGGCTACACCTTC
j_call: TRBJ1-2; d_call: .; clone_size: .; v_call: TRBV2; cdr3_aa: CASSEGGFPRF; cdr3_nt: TGTGCCAGCAGTGAAGGGGGCTTCCCGCGCTTC
j_call: TRBJ1-3; d_call: .; clone_size: .; v_call: TRBV30; cdr3_aa: CACAPKQINSGNTIYF; cdr3_nt: TGTGCCTGTGCCCCCAAACAGATAAACTCTGGAAACACCATATATTTT
j_call: TRBJ2-7; d_call: TRBD1; clone_size: .; v_call: TRBV28; cdr3_aa: CASRQGPYEQYF; cdr3_nt: TGTGCCAGTCGACAGGGCCCCTACGAGCAGTACTTC